This T cell receptor beta chain was found in a study of T cells after yellow fever vaccination. Whole-study results and caveats: Contaminating bulk clonotypes could be abundant in FACS-sorted repertoires.

This clonotype was recorded a few times. The antigen is undetermined. A universal primer site and UMIs were added as TCR cDNA was made by 5'RACE template switching. Using its own MiXCR run on the 5' RACE reads, TCRdb lists one record per CDR3 protein. The table has 200,000 to 300,000 distinct CDR3 sequences, 10% to 15% seen once. V dropped 4 bases and J dropped 7 bases, with 14 bases sitting between them. CDR3 length: 14 residues. Germline V CDR1 and CDR2: SGHTA, FQGNSA. The sample in question was CD4+ T cells sorted from PBMCs, obtained 45 days after the yellow fever booster vaccination. This sequence originates from a man in his thirties or forties who received the YFV17D yellow fever vaccine. The chain couples TRBV7-2 to TRBJ2-1; D tentatively reads TRBD1 or TRBD2 (5 bases each). The DNA for the CDR3 is TGTGCCAGCAGCTCAATGGGGGTGTGGAATGAGCAGTTCTTC. Its protein is CASSSMGVWNEQFF. The whole variable domain, remainder taken from reference TRBV7-2 and TRBJ2-1, is GAGVSQSPSNKVTEKGKDVELRCDPISGHTALYWYRQSLGQGLEFLIYFQGNSAPDKSGLPSDRFSAERTGGSVSTLTIQRTQQEDSAVYLCASSSMGVWNEQFFGPGTRLTVL.